A selection of T cell receptor beta chains follows, all from one sample in a study of T cell repertoires in cytomegalovirus infection. MiXCR, applied by TCRdb to the reads, yields one record per CDR3 protein. The top ten hold about half of the sample, which has about 570,000 distinct CDR3 sequences, 40% seen once. These TCRs' antigens remain unknown. The sequenced sample was cultured PBMCs, obtained from culture after CMV antigen stimulation. Source of these receptors: a human donor in good health (CMV status not recorded). Some clones in this sample may be carry-over from other donors' samples. The CDR3 runs from the conserved cysteine through the conserved F or W. The D gene is left open where the match is weak.

V gene	J gene	D gene	CDR3 protein
TRBV10-3	TRBJ2-3	TRBD2	CAILGSGGSTDTQYF
TRBV20-1	TRBJ2-7	-	CSATVRLSYEQYF
TRBV5-1	TRBJ2-1	TRBD2	CASSLTGLAGSGLYNEQFF
TRBV20-1	TRBJ1-4	TRBD1	CSARLQGARRKLFF
TRBV7-2	TRBJ2-7	TRBD2	CASSLAGGTTYYEQYF
TRBV28	TRBJ2-2	TRBD1	CASRLIDRGPGELFF
TRBV5-1	TRBJ1-1	-	CASSLELGANTEAFF
TRBV7-6	TRBJ2-7	-	CASSLTRGTYEQYF
TRBV7-2	TRBJ1-1	-	CASSLVYRVDTEAFF
TRBV11-2	TRBJ2-3	-	CASSPRRPTDTQYF
TRBV7-8	TRBJ2-1	TRBD2	CASSIFTSGDSREQFF
TRBV11-2	TRBJ2-1	TRBD2	CASSSGGDFHNEQFF
TRBV7-2	TRBJ2-2	TRBD2	CASRPGGGIGELFF
TRBV12-3/TRBV12-4	TRBJ1-2	-	CASSPTAGDGYTF
TRBV15	TRBJ2-7	-	CATSRELENYEQYF
TRBV7-2	TRBJ2-1	TRBD2	CASWGLAANYNEQFF
TRBV19	TRBJ1-5	-	CASAVGGGSNQPQHF
TRBV7-2	TRBJ2-5	-	CASSLGLTALLETQYF